This TCR beta chain emerged from a study of blood T cell repertoires in COVID-19. Study-level information: The origin of the acute and convalescent COVID-19 samples was the United States, Italy and Spain.

Sequenced by immunoSEQ multiplex PCR; TCRdb stores in-frame clones only, minus some. The sample has fewer than 250,000 clones; around 79% are singletons. The length of the CDR3 is 14 residues. Germline-derived CDR1 and CDR2 are SGHTA and FQGNSA. Trimming shortened V by 2 bases and J by 0 bases, and 7 bases separated the two germline ends. The chain employs TRBV7-2 and TRBJ1-1; no clear D gene. Sequencing input: peripheral blood. The source of this sequence is a woman aged 45-65 years with acute or convalescent COVID-19. For the CDR3, the DNA is TGTGCCAGCAGCTTAAGCAGGCTGAACACTGAAGCTTTCTTT. This gives the protein CASSLSRLNTEAFF.